This T cell receptor beta chain was captured by sequencing in a study of blood T cell repertoires in COVID-19. For the study at large: Some COVID-19 samples were acute and others convalescent; all came from the United States, Italy and Spain. T cells, B-cell-depleted T cells, or PBMCs supplied cDNA or gDNA.

Original processing methods: Using reference gene primer amplification, nucleated cell counts were estimated. The assay was immunoSEQ multiplex PCR, and TCRdb's table has in-frame clones only and misses some. Clone size and the V and J calls come from that table; the DNA yielded D and trimming. The sample holds approximately 150,000 clones, over 80% seen once. The length of the CDR3 is 15 residues. Germline-derived CDR1 and CDR2 are KGHSH and LQKENI. V dropped 6 bases and J dropped 2 bases, with 14 bases sitting between them. The sequenced sample was peripheral blood. J is TRBJ1-3 and V is TRBV18, with unresolved D. This clonotype was sampled from a woman aged 50 to 60 with acute or convalescent COVID-19. CDR3 DNA sequence: TGTGCCAGCTCGTCACGAAGGGAGACTGGAAACACCATATATTTT. Its translation: CASSSRRETGNTIYF.